One sample yielded the 3 T cell receptor beta chains listed below, sequenced in a study of OX40 agonist ivuxolimab in advanced cancers. Sequencing was performed with immunoSEQ multiplex PCR; in TCRdb, only in-frame clones are kept and a portion is missing. The sample lists about 64,000 clones; approximately 85% were seen once. The material sequenced was CD4+ or CD8+ T cells sorted from blood, taken in a trial of the OX40 agonist ivuxolimab. All receptors derive from an adult with an advanced solid tumor such as melanoma, head and neck, liver or kidney cancer.

This clone was picked up a small number of times. The genes are TRBV7-9 and TRBJ1-6; D is undetermined. Deletions cut 5 bases from V and 7 bases from J, with 12 bases between. The CDR3 is 14 residues long. Germline values: CDR1 SEHNR, CDR2 FQNEAQ (reference sequence). The CDR3 spells CASSDGYGNSPLHF. The CDR3 coding sequence is TGTGCCAGCAGCGATGGGTACGGGAATTCACCCCTCCACTTT.

The chain combines TRBV13 with TRBJ2-1, with D possibly being TRBD1 or TRBD2 (5 bases each). V lost 8 bases, J lost 5 bases, and 16 bases lay in between. Looked up from germline, CDR1 is PRHDT and CDR2 is FYEKMQ (reference sequence). This CDR3 is built from 14 residues. The CDR3 DNA sequence: TGTGCCAGCGGACCGGGACGGACGGACAATGAGCAGTTCTTC. It encodes CASGPGRTDNEQFF.

The genes are TRBV11-2 and TRBJ2-7, with TRBD2 matching over 14 bases. The CDR3 is 16 amino acids. Germline V gives CDR1 SGHAT, CDR2 FQNNGV. Trimming took 1 base from V and 7 from J; bases not matched to a gene: 6. In nucleotides, the CDR3 is TGTGCCAGCAGCTTAGGGGGACTAGCGGGAGCTCGTGAGCAGTACTTC. Translation: CASSLGGLAGAREQYF. The variable domain in full, completed from reference TRBV11-2 and TRBJ2-7, reads EAGVAQSPRYKIIEKRQSVAFWCNPISGHATLYWYQQILGQGPKLLIQFQNNGVVDDSQLPKDRFSAERLKGVDSTLKIQPAKLEDSAVYLCASSLGGLAGAREQYFGPGTRLTVT.